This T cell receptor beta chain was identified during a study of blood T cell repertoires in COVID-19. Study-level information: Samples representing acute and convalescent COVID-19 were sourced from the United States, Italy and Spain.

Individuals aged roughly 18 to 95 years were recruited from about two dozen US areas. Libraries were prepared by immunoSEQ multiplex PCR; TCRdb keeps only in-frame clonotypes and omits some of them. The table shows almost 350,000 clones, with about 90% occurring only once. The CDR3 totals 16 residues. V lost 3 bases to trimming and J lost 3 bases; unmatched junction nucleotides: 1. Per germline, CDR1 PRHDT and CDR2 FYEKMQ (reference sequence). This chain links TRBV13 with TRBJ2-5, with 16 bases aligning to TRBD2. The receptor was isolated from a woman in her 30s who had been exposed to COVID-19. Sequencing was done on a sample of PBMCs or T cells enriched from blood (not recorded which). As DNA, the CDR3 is TGTGCCAGCAGCTTGGGGACTAGCGGGAGGGAAGAGACCCAGTACTTC. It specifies CASSLGTSGREETQYF.